This paragraph reports one T cell receptor beta chain. Antigen: not known. The data stem from a study of cytomegalovirus exposure and HLA in healthy donors. Vbeta (60) and Jbeta (13) primers were used in the PCR. TCRdb's copy holds only in-frame clones and misses some; the assay was immunoSEQ multiplex PCR. Of approximately 150,000 clones listed, roughly 73% are singletons. The CDR3 loop spans 16 amino acids. Per the germline V gene, CDR1 is MNHNY and CDR2 is SVGAGI (reference sequence). Trimming removed 5 bases at V and 6 bases at J, with 20 bases between. Overall study results and limits: Per a prior analysis, the majority of TCR beta V segments were productive roughly 87% or roughly 30% of the time.

V usage is TRBV6-6 and J usage is TRBJ1-5, with D possibly being TRBD1 (5 bases). Input material: PBMCs. The sequence derives from a man aged 18 to 29 in good health and CMV-seropositive. The DNA for the CDR3 is TGTGCCAGCAGTCTTTACGGGACTCTTCAGGGTCAGCCCCAGCATTTT. Translated: CASSLYGTLQGQPQHF.